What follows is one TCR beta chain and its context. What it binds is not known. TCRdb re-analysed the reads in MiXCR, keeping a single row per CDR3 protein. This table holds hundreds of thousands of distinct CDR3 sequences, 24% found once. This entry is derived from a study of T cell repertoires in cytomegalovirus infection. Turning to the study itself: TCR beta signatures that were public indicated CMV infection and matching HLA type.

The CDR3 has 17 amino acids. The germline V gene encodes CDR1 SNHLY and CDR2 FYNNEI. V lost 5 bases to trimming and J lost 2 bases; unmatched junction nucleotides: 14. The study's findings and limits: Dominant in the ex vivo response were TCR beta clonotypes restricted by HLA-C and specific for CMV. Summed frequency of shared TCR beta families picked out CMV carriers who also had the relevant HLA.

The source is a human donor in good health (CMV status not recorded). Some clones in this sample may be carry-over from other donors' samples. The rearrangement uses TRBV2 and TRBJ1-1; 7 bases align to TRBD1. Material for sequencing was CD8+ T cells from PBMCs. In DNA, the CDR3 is TGTGCCAGCAGTCGACTTACGGGGGGACAGAAAAACACTGAAGCTTTCTTT. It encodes CASSRLTGGQKNTEAFF. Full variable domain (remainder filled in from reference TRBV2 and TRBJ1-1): EPEVTQTPSHQVTQMGQEVILRCVPISNHLYFYWYRQILGQKVEFLVSFYNNEISEKSEIFDDQFSVERPDGSNFTLKIRSTKLEDSAMYFCASSRLTGGQKNTEAFFGQGTRLTVV.